This TCR beta chain came from a study of cytomegalovirus exposure and HLA in healthy donors. Looked up from germline, CDR1 is MDHEN and CDR2 is SYDVKM. This CDR3 has 15 amino acids. Losses at the gene ends were 8 bases for V and 6 bases for J; bases not matched to a gene: 13. Primers for the PCR totalled 60 Vbeta and 13 Jbeta. Generated by immunoSEQ multiplex PCR, the TCRdb table keeps only in-frame clones and is missing some. The table has about 130,000 clones, 80% seen once. The specimen sequenced was PBMCs. This rearrangement joins TRBV28 to TRBJ2-3, with 8 bases aligning to TRBD2. The clonotype comes from a man between 35 and 55 years old in good health and CMV-seronegative. CDR3 DNA: TGTGCCAGCCAACAAACTAGCGGCCGGTGGGATACGCAGTATTTT. Protein product: CASQQTSGRWDTQYF.